These T cell receptor beta chains were read from a single sample in a study of breast tumors, draining lymph nodes, adjacent tissues. Via MiXCR, TCRdb re-called the multiplex PCR reads, giving one row per CDR3 protein. The sample includes fewer than 200,000 distinct CDR3 sequences, 33% of them seen just once. Material for sequencing was axillary lymph node tissue. The source of these receptors is a female donor with breast cancer. Some clones in this sample may be carry-over from other donors' samples. Each CDR3 is given with its conserved first and last residue. Each record gives: V gene, J gene, CDR3 protein.

TRBV7-9	TRBJ1-4	CASSSRDEKLFF
TRBV5-1	TRBJ2-2	CASSLAASGGGTGELFF
TRBV10-3	TRBJ2-3	CATGGRLTDTQYF
TRBV30	TRBJ1-1	CAWKTGVWVTEAFF
TRBV19	TRBJ2-7	CASSITSGTENYEQYF
TRBV19	TRBJ1-2	CASSPTLKYGYTF
TRBV7-9	TRBJ2-7	CASSNPPGGGSSYEQYF
TRBV9	TRBJ1-3	CASSARQGSSGNTIYF
TRBV20-1	TRBJ1-2	CSARDHGSNYGYTF
TRBV12-3/TRBV12-4	TRBJ2-5	CASSLDSGSLQETQYF
TRBV10-3	TRBJ2-1	CAISDLPPGREQFF
TRBV20-1	TRBJ2-7	CSARPLRDGYEQYF
TRBV9	TRBJ2-5	CASSAQGAGETQYF
TRBV6-5	TRBJ2-5	CASSPRAGWETQYF
TRBV7-8	TRBJ2-7	CASSIYLCSVRLAAYEQYF
TRBV2	TRBJ2-3	CASSEPLIQGPTDTQYF
TRBV24-1	TRBJ1-4	CATSDYVEKLFF
TRBV20-1	TRBJ2-7	CSADREDRSSYEQYF
TRBV7-3	TRBJ2-1	CASSLNLGEQFF
TRBV7-2	TRBJ2-5	CASSLVAPGLAGLQRTQYF
TRBV12-3/TRBV12-4	TRBJ2-1	CASSRPGQGRDEQFF
TRBV11-3	TRBJ2-2	CASSPPTSGSHTGELFF
TRBV5-1	TRBJ1-2	CASSPGQGISRYGYTF
TRBV11-3	TRBJ2-7	CASSLVGGGPYEQYF
TRBV9	TRBJ2-3	CASSPPGSKGYTDTQYF
TRBV30	TRBJ2-5	CAWSRTSGHQETQYF
TRBV19	TRBJ2-1	CASSPPDRYNEQFF